This T cell receptor beta chain was sequenced during a study of cytomegalovirus exposure and HLA in healthy donors. Background on the study: Roughly 92 million unique TCRs, all from HLA-typed donors, were included in an early release of the data.

The CDR3 spans 19 residues. Germline loops: CDR1 MNHEY, CDR2 SMNVEV (reference sequence). V shed 5 bases, J shed 0 bases, and the junction held 15 bases outside the gene matches. It was with 60 Vbeta and 13 Jbeta primers that the PCR ran. Libraries were prepared by immunoSEQ multiplex PCR; TCRdb keeps only in-frame clonotypes and omits some of them. The table has some 91,000 clones, around four fifths seen once. This chain connects TRBV27 to TRBJ1-4, with TRBD1 matching over 7 bases. Source material: PBMCs. This clonotype was obtained from a man aged 40-50 years in good health and CMV-seropositive. This CDR3 is CASSLTSDRTTATNEKLFF. CDR3 nucleotide sequence: TGTGCCAGCAGTCTAACCTCGGACAGGACGACCGCAACTAATGAAAAACTGTTTTTT.